The TCR beta chain under discussion was sequenced for a study of T cell changes during pregnancy in multiple sclerosis. The CDR3 runs to 15 residues. With V trimmed by 6 bases and J by 4 bases, 11 bases remained unmatched. Germline V lookup: CDR1 SNHLY, CDR2 FYNNEI. Sequencing used immunoSEQ multiplex PCR; TCRdb keeps in-frame clones, though not all of them. The table records tens of thousands of clones, more than 85% of them present only once. The rearrangement uses TRBV2 and TRBJ1-2; TRBD1 matches 7 bases. This TCR derives from a female donor in good health, enrolled as a control in a pregnancy study. Specimen: peripheral blood, collected after pregnancy. Here the CDR3 reads CASSPQQGWAYGYTF. Written as DNA, the CDR3 is TGTGCCAGCAGCCCCCAACAGGGGTGGGCCTATGGCTACACCTTC.